The present T cell receptor (beta chain) was sequenced within a study of T cell repertoires in cytomegalovirus infection. Across the study: In the study, CMV epitopes included recently identified HLA-C-restricted and well-studied HLA-B-restricted ones.

Trimming removed 2 bases from V and 2 bases from J; junction bases left unmatched: 1. CDR1 and CDR2 (germline): MGHRA, YSYEKL. This CDR3 has 14 residues. On this clonotype itself: Its antigen is not identified.

One entry per CDR3 protein, called by TCRdb with MiXCR from the reads. The table has some 500,000 distinct CDR3 sequences, roughly a third seen once; the top ten hold about a sixth. The material sequenced was cultured PBMCs, taken from culture after CMV antigen stimulation. The sequence was collected from a human donor in good health (CMV status not recorded). Some clones in this sample may be carry-over from other donors' samples. This chain joins TRBV4-1 and TRBJ2-7, with 9 bases identical to TRBD1. DNA of the CDR3: TGCGCCAGCAGCCAATGGACAGGGGCCTACGAGCAGTACTTC. This encodes CASSQWTGAYEQYF.